One TCR beta chain is described in this entry. This specimen comes from a study of blood T cell repertoires in COVID-19. Across the study: PBMCs, B-cell-depleted T cells, or T cells were the source of the cDNA or gDNA that made up the material.

Method: immunoSEQ multiplex PCR; TCRdb's copy keeps in-frame clones and lacks some. In the table there are 250,000 to 400,000 clones, roughly 85% of which are singletons. There are 16 residues in the CDR3. Trimming at V came to 0 bases and at J to 6 bases, leaving 9 bases not matched to a gene. Germline V lookup: CDR1 SGDLS, CDR2 YYNGEE. Everyone who took part was roughly 18 to 89 years old, and they came from about two dozen US areas. Which cohort a participant joined came from the clinical history participants gave. Exposed participants encountered a COVID-19 case during the 2 weeks preceding study entry.

The material sequenced was PBMCs or T cells enriched from blood (not recorded which). V gene TRBV9 combines with J gene TRBJ2-7; the match to TRBD1 covers 10 bases. The sequence was obtained from a woman aged 25-40 years who had been exposed to COVID-19. CDR3 bases: TGTGCCAGCAGCGTAGCAAGGGGGGGACAGGGGACCGAGCAGTACTTC. Its protein is CASSVARGGQGTEQYF.